The rows below give T cell receptor beta chains drawn from one sample of a study of vaccination effects on CD4 cells after COVID-19. Libraries were prepared by immunoSEQ multiplex PCR; TCRdb keeps only in-frame clonotypes and omits some of them. The table has around 68,000 clones, under 90% seen once. No antigens are known for them. The sample was CD4+ T cells from PBMCs cultured with SARS-CoV-2 spike peptides, taken before COVID-19 vaccination. Every receptor here comes from a human donor who received a COVID-19 vaccine. The CDR3 runs from the conserved cysteine through the conserved F or W. A D gene is named only where the DNA matches it firmly. Size tells how often a clone was seen (once, few, many) or the class of an expanded clone, and some rows leave it out.

>TRBJ2-1|TRBV7-3|once|TRBD2
CASSYSSGPQNEQFF
TGTGCCAGCAGCTATTCTAGCGGACCCCAGAATGAGCAGTTCTTC
>TRBJ2-5|TRBV29-1|-|TRBD1
CSVSDRGGGETQYF
TGCAGCGTCTCCGACAGGGGAGGAGGAGAGACCCAGTACTTC
>TRBJ1-5|TRBV28|-|-
CATSVGNQPQHF
TGTGCCACCTCCGTGGGTAATCAGCCCCAGCATTTT
>TRBJ2-5|TRBV7-3|-|-
CASSLAVSTGQETQYF
TGTGCCAGCAGCTTAGCCGTAAGCACCGGCCAAGAGACCCAGTACTTC
>TRBJ2-1|TRBV18|-|-
CASSRGSIHSYNEQFF
TGTGCCAGCTCACGAGGGAGCATCCACTCCTACAATGAGCAGTTCTTC
>TRBJ2-5|TRBV6-2/TRBV6-3|-|TRBD2
CASSYSRARGGHQETQYF
TGTGCCAGCAGTTACTCGAGAGCTCGGGGGGGACACCAAGAGACCCAGTACTTC
>TRBJ2-4|TRBV7-7|-|-
CASSLREGTGQLAKNIQYF
TGTGCCAGCAGCCTTCGAGAAGGCACTGGCCAGTTAGCCAAAAACATTCAGTACTTC
>TRBJ2-3|TRBV7-6|-|-
CASSLSTILTDTQYF
TGTGCCAGCAGCTTAAGTACAATCCTGACAGATACGCAGTATTTT
>TRBJ2-1|TRBV7-3|-|TRBD1
CASSLDRGGTYNEQFF
TGTGCCAGCAGCTTAGACAGGGGCGGAACCTACAATGAGCAGTTCTTC
>TRBJ2-5|TRBV3-1/TRBV3-2|-|TRBD2
CASRDPLAGDKETQYF
TGTGCCAGCAGGGACCCCCTAGCGGGCGATAAAGAGACCCAGTACTTC
>TRBJ2-2|TRBV6-2/TRBV6-3|-|-
CASSYGNTGLNTGELFF
TGTGCCAGCAGTTACGGCAATACAGGGCTGAACACCGGGGAGCTGTTTTTT